The 25 T cell receptor beta chains presented below share a single source sample, sequenced in a study of T-cell memory formation after mild COVID-19. One entry per CDR3 protein, called by TCRdb with MiXCR from the 5' RACE reads. This sample has fewer than 450,000 distinct CDR3 sequences; under 25% occur once, and the top ten carry about 12%. Sequencing was performed on PBMCs or a T cell subset sorted from them (not recorded which). The source of these receptors is an adult woman who had mild COVID-19 (a few samples of this study predate the infection). Cell type and time point are not known.

This clonotype was found a few times. The genes are TRBV10-3 and TRBJ2-5, with D maybe TRBD2 (5 bases). Per the germline V gene, CDR1 is ENHRY and CDR2 is SYGVKD. Trimming stripped 7 bases from V and 1 base from J, with 13 bases between. The CDR3 loop spans 14 amino acids. The CDR3 protein is CAITPASSQETQYF. Written as DNA, the CDR3 is TGTGCCATCACCCCCGCTAGCTCCCAAGAGACCCAGTACTTC.

This clonotype was observed a handful of times. DNA for the CDR3: TGTGCCAGCAGGCCAGGACAGGGCTCTGAAGCTTTCTTT. Amino acids: CASRPGQGSEAFF. The rearrangement links TRBV6-5 to TRBJ1-1; 8 bases map to TRBD1. V dropped 6 bases and J dropped 6; count of bases not matched to a gene: 6. Germline CDR1 and CDR2: MNHEY and SVGAGI. The CDR3 spans 13 residues.

The J gene is TRBJ1-4, the V gene TRBV7-8, with TRBD1 as a possible D gene (6 bases). Trimming shortened V by 8 bases and J by 5 bases, and 9 bases separated the two germline ends. The CDR3 covers 12 residues. Germline lookup yields CDR1 SGHVS and CDR2 FQNEAQ. The CDR3 DNA reads as TGTGCCAGCGGACAGAAAAATGAAAAACTGTTTTTT. Encoded protein: CASGQKNEKLFF. The full variable domain, its missing parts supplied by reference TRBV7-8 and TRBJ1-4, is GAGVSQSPRYKVAKRGQDVALRCDPISGHVSLFWYQQALGQGPEFLTYFQNEAQLDKSGLPSDRFFAERPEGSVSTLKIQRTQQEDSAVYLCASGQKNEKLFFGSGTQLSVL.

This clonotype came up a few times. The chain carries TRBV18 and TRBJ2-7; 10 bases are shared with TRBD1. The CDR3 has 14 residues. V shed 3 bases and J 4 bases; nucleotides not matched to a gene: 3. Germline V gives CDR1 KGHSH, CDR2 LQKENI. The CDR3 sequence is CASSPGTGEYEQYF. The CDR3, as DNA: TGTGCCAGCTCACCCGGGACAGGGGAATACGAGCAGTACTTC. Together with reference TRBV18 and TRBJ2-7, the CDR3 gives the full variable domain: NAGVMQNPRHLVRRRGQEARLRCSPMKGHSHVYWYRQLPEEGLKFMVYLQKENIIDESGMPKERFSAEFPKEGPSILRIQQVVRGDSAAYFCASSPGTGEYEQYFGPGTRLTVT.

This clonotype was observed once. The chain combines TRBV2 with TRBJ2-5; a possible D gene is TRBD1 (8 bases). Germline CDR1 SNHLY, CDR2 FYNNEI. V lost 5 bases and J 6 bases, leaving 22 bases between the germline ends. This CDR3 has 16 amino acids. The CDR3 protein is CASSHPFTGGGKTQYF. The CDR3 nucleotides read TGTGCCAGCAGTCACCCCTTTACAGGGGGAGGGAAGACCCAGTACTTC.

Only a few counts were recorded for this clonotype. The chain has TRBV6-5 and TRBJ2-3; 8 bases align to TRBD2. Germline V gene sequence: CDR1 MNHEY, CDR2 SVGAGI. After removal of 6 bases from V and 7 bases from J, the junction contained 9 bases not matched to a gene. The CDR3 is 14 residues long. CDR3 DNA sequence: TGTGCCAGCAGGCTCAGCGGGAGAGGGTATACGCAGTATTTT. This translates into CASRLSGRGYTQYF.

CDR3 residues: CASSLTVEQFF. CDR3 nucleotide sequence: TGCGCCAGCAGCTTGACCGTTGAGCAGTTCTTC. This chain connects TRBV5-1 to TRBJ2-1, with D hard to call. V dropped 1 base and J dropped 9 bases, with 5 bases sitting between them. This CDR3 comprises 11 residues. Looked up from germline, CDR1 is SGHRS and CDR2 is YFSETQ.

The chain is built from TRBV14 and TRBJ2-5, with 10 bases identical to TRBD2. This CDR3 has 17 amino acids. CDR1 is SGHDN, CDR2 FVKESK, per germline. V lost 4 bases, J lost 1 base, and 9 bases stayed unmatched. CDR3 DNA: TGTGCCAGCAGCCCCGAAGCGGGAGGGCCGGTCCAAGAGACCCAGTACTTC. Protein sequence: CASSPEAGGPVQETQYF.

This rearrangement joins TRBV3-1 to TRBJ2-7, with a tentative D call TRBD2 (6 bases). V lost 0 bases and J 5 bases, leaving 14 bases between the germline ends. The CDR3 length is 15 residues. The germline V gene encodes CDR1 LGHDT and CDR2 YNNKEL (reference sequence). The CDR3 DNA reads TGTGCCAGCAGCCAAGATTGGGGGGAACCGAACGAGCAGTACTTC. Translated, it gives CASSQDWGEPNEQYF.

The rearrangement uses TRBV23-1 and TRBJ1-5; D is possibly TRBD1 (5 bases). TRBV23-1 is an open reading frame whose function is uncertain. The V end lost 2 bases, the J end lost 0 bases, and 14 bases lay between the germline ends. This CDR3 comprises 17 residues. The DNA of the CDR3 is TGCGCCAGCAGTCAACTCGACAGTTTGAATAGCAATCAGCCCCAGCATTTT. This sequence encodes CASSQLDSLNSNQPQHF.

This clonotype was picked up a small number of times. V is TRBV27 and J is TRBJ2-1; 16 bases match TRBD2. V lost 2 bases, J lost 10 bases, and 8 bases stayed unmatched. The germline gives CDR1 MNHEY, CDR2 SMNVEV (reference sequence). The CDR3 contains 17 residues. In nucleotides, the CDR3 is TGTGCCAGCAGTTTAAAATTCGGGACTAGCGGGAGGGTGGAGCAGTTCTTC. Translating gives CASSLKFGTSGRVEQFF.

V is TRBV11-3 and J is TRBJ2-1; the D gene is possibly TRBD2 (7 bases). Trimming took off 3 bases at V and 1 base at J, with 10 bases between the two ends. The CDR3 is made up of 15 amino acids. CDR1 is SGHNT and CDR2 is YENEEA in the germline V gene. The CDR3 reads CASSFEGGSYNEQFF. CDR3 DNA sequence: TGTGCCAGCAGCTTTGAGGGGGGGTCCTACAATGAGCAGTTCTTC.

Only a few counts were recorded for this clonotype. V is TRBV12-3 or TRBV12-4 and J is TRBJ2-3, with TRBD2 matching over 9 bases. V shed 6 bases, J shed 5 bases, and the junction held 12 bases outside the gene matches. CDR3 length: 16 residues. The DNA of the CDR3 is TGTGCCAGCAGCCCCGGGGTAGCGGGGGTTAGAGATACGCAGTATTTT. Protein sequence: CASSPGVAGVRDTQYF.

The genes are TRBV6-2 or TRBV6-3 and TRBJ1-2, with a tentative D call TRBD1 (5 bases). V was cut by 6 bases and J by 9 bases, with 14 bases left in between. The CDR3 runs to 12 residues. Looked up from germline, CDR1 is MNHEY and CDR2 is SVGEGT. This CDR3 is CASSSPGLRYTF. The DNA for the CDR3 is TGTGCCAGCAGCTCCCCAGGGTTGCGCTACACCTTC.

The genes are TRBV15 and TRBJ2-7; 7 bases are shared with TRBD2. Germline V lookup: CDR1 LNHNV, CDR2 YYDKDF (reference sequence). With V trimmed by 0 bases and J by 5 bases, 7 bases remained unmatched. The CDR3 sequence is 15 residues long. CDR3 in DNA: TGTGCCACCAGCAGAGATTGGGGGGGAGGCGACGAGCAGTACTTC. It codes for CATSRDWGGGDEQYF.

This clonotype was picked up a small number of times. The chain recombines TRBV15 with TRBJ1-2; a possible D gene is TRBD1 (5 bases). Trimming stripped 0 bases from V and 1 base from J, with 12 bases between. Germline values: CDR1 LNHNV, CDR2 YYDKDF (reference sequence). The CDR3 is 16 amino acids. The CDR3 protein is CATSRDIRDGNYGYTF. CDR3 DNA sequence: TGTGCCACCAGCAGAGATATACGGGACGGTAACTATGGCTACACCTTC.

The chain employs TRBV2 and TRBJ1-1; 10 bases agree with TRBD1. CDR3 size: 13 residues. V lost 10 bases, J lost 5 bases, and 7 bases stayed unmatched. Germline V gene data show CDR1 as SNHLY and CDR2 as FYNNEI. The CDR3 bases are TGTGCCACACAGGGACAGGGGCGGACTGAAGCTTTCTTT. Encoded protein: CATQGQGRTEAFF.

This clonotype was counted a few times. This chain uses TRBV11-2 with TRBJ2-7, with a tentative D call TRBD1 (6 bases). V dropped 9 bases and J dropped 0 bases, with 15 bases sitting between them. The CDR3 spans 14 residues. Germline V gene data show CDR1 as SGHAT and CDR2 as FQNNGV. The CDR3 protein is CASTPGQNSYEQYF. Written as DNA, the CDR3 is TGTGCCAGTACACCGGGACAAAACTCCTACGAGCAGTACTTC.

The CDR3 loop reads CSAPTPGTSLETQYF. Written as DNA, the CDR3 is TGCAGTGCTCCAACTCCCGGGACTAGCTTGGAGACCCAGTACTTC. The rearrangement links TRBV20-1 to TRBJ2-5; 9 nucleotides match TRBD2. CDR1 is DFQATT, CDR2 SNEGSKA, per germline (reference sequence). This CDR3 contains 15 residues. After removal of 5 bases from V and 5 bases from J, the junction contained 12 bases not matched to a gene.

The J gene is TRBJ1-3, the V gene TRBV5-6; D possibly corresponds to TRBD1 (5 bases). V was pared by 4 bases and J by 0 bases, with 11 bases between. Germline loops: CDR1 SGHDT, CDR2 YYEEEE. The CDR3 runs to 15 residues. The CDR3: CASSRGESSGNTIYF. Here the CDR3 DNA reads TGTGCCAGCAGCCGGGGGGAGAGCTCTGGAAACACCATATATTTT.

The chain is built from TRBV18 and TRBJ2-1, with a tentative D call TRBD2 (5 bases). The V end was cut by 4 bases, the J end by 10 bases, with 17 bases between. The CDR3 covers 14 residues. Germline CDR1 KGHSH, CDR2 LQKENI. The CDR3 nucleotides read TGTGCCAGCTCACGGCCGGGATCTCCGGGGGAGCAGTTCTTC. Translating it yields CASSRPGSPGEQFF.

The chain has TRBV12-3 or TRBV12-4 and TRBJ2-3; TRBD1 matches at 8 bases. This CDR3 spans 16 amino acids. With 3 bases clipped from V and 2 bases from J, the junction kept 7 bases outside the gene matches. The DNA for the CDR3 is TGTGCCAGCAGTTTGCGGACAGGGATGACCACAGATACGCAGTATTTT. Translation gives CASSLRTGMTTDTQYF.

The chain joins TRBV19 to TRBJ1-4, with D maybe TRBD1 (6 bases). Germline CDR1 reads LNHDA; CDR2 reads SQIVND (reference sequence). Trimming left V 6 bases short and J 2 bases short, with 13 bases between. CDR3 length: 15 amino acids. Here the CDR3 reads CASRKGTSTNEKLFF. Written as DNA, the CDR3 is TGTGCCAGTAGGAAAGGGACATCGACTAATGAAAAACTGTTTTTT.

The V call is TRBV7-9, the J call TRBJ2-5; a weak D match, TRBD1 (6 bases). V was pared by 6 bases and J by 0 bases, with 11 bases between. From germline, CDR1 is SEHNR and CDR2 FQNEAQ (reference sequence). There are 14 residues in the CDR3. CDR3 sequence reads: CASRGDRYQETQYF. The CDR3 nucleotides are TGTGCCAGCAGAGGTGACAGGTACCAAGAGACCCAGTACTTC.

This chain joins TRBV24-1 and TRBJ2-1; 10 bases are a match to TRBD1. CDR1 is KGHDR, CDR2 SFDVKD, per germline. V shed 4 bases, J shed 7 bases, and the junction held 3 bases outside the gene matches. The CDR3 contains 14 residues. This chain's CDR3 is CATSDPDRGNEQFF. The CDR3 nucleotides are TGTGCCACCAGTGACCCGGACAGGGGGAATGAGCAGTTCTTC.